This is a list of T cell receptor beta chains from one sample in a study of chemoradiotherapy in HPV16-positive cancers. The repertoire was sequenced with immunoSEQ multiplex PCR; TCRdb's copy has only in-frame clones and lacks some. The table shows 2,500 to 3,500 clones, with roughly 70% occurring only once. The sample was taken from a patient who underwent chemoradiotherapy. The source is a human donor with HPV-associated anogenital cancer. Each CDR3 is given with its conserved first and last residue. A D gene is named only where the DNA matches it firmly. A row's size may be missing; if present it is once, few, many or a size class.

cdr3_nt: TGTGCCAGCAGCCCCGTGGACAGCCACGGGGAGCTGTTTTTT; cdr3_aa: CASSPVDSHGELFF; d_call: -; v_call: TRBV7-2; clone_size: -; j_call: TRBJ2-2
cdr3_nt: TGTGCCAGCAGTCCTTGGACAGGGGGATGGACTGAAGCTTTCTTT; cdr3_aa: CASSPWTGGWTEAFF; d_call: TRBD1; v_call: TRBV6-5; clone_size: -; j_call: TRBJ1-1
cdr3_nt: TGTGCCATCAGCCCTAGCGGGGGCGCAGATACGCAGTATTTT; cdr3_aa: CAISPSGGADTQYF; d_call: TRBD2; v_call: TRBV10-3; clone_size: -; j_call: TRBJ2-3
cdr3_nt: TGCGCCAGCAGCTACGACCTGGTTAGCACTGAAGCTTTCTTT; cdr3_aa: CASSYDLVSTEAFF; d_call: -; v_call: TRBV5-1; clone_size: once; j_call: TRBJ1-1
cdr3_nt: TGTGCCAGCAGTCTTAATGAAAAACTGTTTTTT; cdr3_aa: CASSLNEKLFF; d_call: -; v_call: TRBV6-6; clone_size: -; j_call: TRBJ1-4
cdr3_nt: TGTGCCAGCAGCGTTTCGTACAGTAGCAATCAGCCCCAGCATTTT; cdr3_aa: CASSVSYSSNQPQHF; d_call: -; v_call: TRBV9; clone_size: -; j_call: TRBJ1-5
cdr3_nt: TGTGCCAGCAGTTTATCCGGACCTTCGGAGACCCAGTACTTC; cdr3_aa: CASSLSGPSETQYF; d_call: -; v_call: TRBV28; clone_size: -; j_call: TRBJ2-5
cdr3_nt: TGCAGCGTTGAAGCGGGCACAGATACGCAGTATTTT; cdr3_aa: CSVEAGTDTQYF; d_call: -; v_call: TRBV29-1; clone_size: -; j_call: TRBJ2-3
cdr3_nt: TGTGCCAGCAGCTTGAACCAGGGAGACTATGGCTACACCTTC; cdr3_aa: CASSLNQGDYGYTF; d_call: -; v_call: TRBV5-5; clone_size: once; j_call: TRBJ1-2
cdr3_nt: TGTGCCATCAATCCAGGGACCCGCTCTGGGGCCAACGTCCTGACTTTC; cdr3_aa: CAINPGTRSGANVLTF; d_call: -; v_call: TRBV10-3; clone_size: -; j_call: TRBJ2-6
cdr3_nt: TGTGCCAGCAGCCGCGGACAGGGGGTTCTTAACTATGGCTACACCTTC; cdr3_aa: CASSRGQGVLNYGYTF; d_call: TRBD1; v_call: TRBV28; clone_size: -; j_call: TRBJ1-2
cdr3_nt: TGTGCCAGTAGTATGGACAGGGCTGGGGCCAACGTCCTGACTTTC; cdr3_aa: CASSMDRAGANVLTF; d_call: TRBD1; v_call: TRBV19; clone_size: -; j_call: TRBJ2-6
cdr3_nt: TGTGCCAGCAGCCCCCTGCTCGACTATGGCTACACCTTC; cdr3_aa: CASSPLLDYGYTF; d_call: -; v_call: TRBV7-6; clone_size: -; j_call: TRBJ1-2
cdr3_nt: TGTGCCAGCAGCCGGACAGTGTCGGAGGGAAACACCATATATTTT; cdr3_aa: CASSRTVSEGNTIYF; d_call: -; v_call: TRBV2; clone_size: -; j_call: TRBJ1-3
cdr3_nt: TGTGCCAGCAGCCCAGGTTGGAAGGGCAATGAGCAGTTCTTC; cdr3_aa: CASSPGWKGNEQFF; d_call: -; v_call: TRBV14; clone_size: -; j_call: TRBJ2-1
cdr3_nt: TGTGCCAGCAGCTCGGGACAGGTCCTCGGAAAAGAGACCCAGTACTTC; cdr3_aa: CASSSGQVLGKETQYF; d_call: TRBD1; v_call: TRBV9; clone_size: -; j_call: TRBJ2-5
cdr3_nt: TGCGCCAGCAGTGTTCTAAGGGACAGGTCCTCCGAGCAGTACTTC; cdr3_aa: CASSVLRDRSSEQYF; d_call: TRBD1; v_call: TRBV10-1; clone_size: -; j_call: TRBJ2-7
cdr3_nt: TGCAGCGTCTTTGTTTCAGGGGTTGGCTACACCTTC; cdr3_aa: CSVFVSGVGYTF; d_call: -; v_call: TRBV29-1; clone_size: few; j_call: TRBJ1-2
cdr3_nt: TGTGCCAGCAGCCAGACGGGGCGCACAGATACGCAGTATTTT; cdr3_aa: CASSQTGRTDTQYF; d_call: -; v_call: TRBV7-7; clone_size: few; j_call: TRBJ2-3
cdr3_nt: TGTGCCAGCAGTGATATGGGGGCAGGGAATACCTACGAGCAGTACTTC; cdr3_aa: CASSDMGAGNTYEQYF; d_call: -; v_call: TRBV2; clone_size: -; j_call: TRBJ2-7
cdr3_nt: TGTGCCAGCTCACCAGGGACAGATATTGGAAACACCATATATTTT; cdr3_aa: CASSPGTDIGNTIYF; d_call: TRBD1; v_call: TRBV18; clone_size: -; j_call: TRBJ1-3
cdr3_nt: TGTGCCAGCAGCTTAGACAGCTACACCGGGGAGCTGTTTTTT; cdr3_aa: CASSLDSYTGELFF; d_call: -; v_call: TRBV7-3; clone_size: -; j_call: TRBJ2-2
cdr3_nt: TGTGCCATCAGTGATCCCGGGACAGTGAACACTGAAGCTTTCTTT; cdr3_aa: CAISDPGTVNTEAFF; d_call: TRBD1; v_call: TRBV10-3; clone_size: -; j_call: TRBJ1-1
cdr3_nt: TGTGCCAGCAGTGGACCGGGACAGGGTTTGGGAGCGTATGGCTACACCTTC; cdr3_aa: CASSGPGQGLGAYGYTF; d_call: TRBD1; v_call: TRBV25-1; clone_size: -; j_call: TRBJ1-2
cdr3_nt: TGTGCCAGCAGCGTTCACGGGGAGAACACTGAAGCTTTCTTT; cdr3_aa: CASSVHGENTEAFF; d_call: -; v_call: TRBV9; clone_size: few; j_call: TRBJ1-1
cdr3_nt: TGTGCCAGCAGTGAAAGGGGGAGATGGACTGAAGCTTTCTTT; cdr3_aa: CASSERGRWTEAFF; d_call: -; v_call: TRBV2; clone_size: -; j_call: TRBJ1-1
cdr3_nt: TGCAGTGCGAGGGAAAACTACGAGCAGTACTTC; cdr3_aa: CSARENYEQYF; d_call: -; v_call: TRBV20-1; clone_size: -; j_call: TRBJ2-7
cdr3_nt: TGTGCCAGCAGTGAAGTTGGTGGCGGGGGCGCCGATGGCTACACCTTC; cdr3_aa: CASSEVGGGGADGYTF; d_call: -; v_call: TRBV6-1; clone_size: -; j_call: TRBJ1-2
cdr3_nt: TGTGCCAGCAGCTTGGGGGCGAAGACCCAGTACTTC; cdr3_aa: CASSLGAKTQYF; d_call: -; v_call: TRBV7-2; clone_size: -; j_call: TRBJ2-5
cdr3_nt: TGCGCCAGCAGCCCCGCTTCGGCTGGAAACACCATATATTTT; cdr3_aa: CASSPASAGNTIYF; d_call: -; v_call: TRBV5-1; clone_size: -; j_call: TRBJ1-3
cdr3_nt: TGCGCCAGCAGCTTGGGACTAGCGGAACCGAAGACAGATACGCAGTATTTT; cdr3_aa: CASSLGLAEPKTDTQYF; d_call: TRBD2; v_call: TRBV5-1; clone_size: once; j_call: TRBJ2-3
cdr3_nt: TGTGCCAGCTCACCACGAAGCGGCACCATATATTTT; cdr3_aa: CASSPRSGTIYF; d_call: -; v_call: TRBV18; clone_size: -; j_call: TRBJ1-3
cdr3_nt: TGTGCCAGCAGCTTCGGGGGTTTGAACACCGGGGAGCTGTTTTTT; cdr3_aa: CASSFGGLNTGELFF; d_call: -; v_call: TRBV7-8; clone_size: -; j_call: TRBJ2-2
cdr3_nt: TGTGTCAGTAGAGGGACAGGAGAGCGGCCCCAGCATTTT; cdr3_aa: CVSRGTGERPQHF; d_call: TRBD1; v_call: TRBV19; clone_size: -; j_call: TRBJ1-5
cdr3_nt: TGTGCCAGCAGTTGGCACGGGGTGGGGGAGACCCAGTACTTC; cdr3_aa: CASSWHGVGETQYF; d_call: -; v_call: TRBV6-5; clone_size: -; j_call: TRBJ2-5
cdr3_nt: TGTGCCAGCAGTTTCCAGGGACAGGGCGGTGGCTACACCTTC; cdr3_aa: CASSFQGQGGGYTF; d_call: TRBD1; v_call: TRBV7-2; clone_size: few; j_call: TRBJ1-2
cdr3_nt: TGTGCCAGCAGTGCCCCTGGGGGGGTCACTGAAGCTTTCTTT; cdr3_aa: CASSAPGGVTEAFF; d_call: -; v_call: TRBV2; clone_size: few; j_call: TRBJ1-1
cdr3_nt: TGTGCCAGTAGTATCGGGCGGGAAGGATTGTTTGAGCAGTTCTTC; cdr3_aa: CASSIGREGLFEQFF; d_call: -; v_call: TRBV19; clone_size: -; j_call: TRBJ2-1
cdr3_nt: TGCGCCAGCAGTCAGCAAGATAATGAAAAACTGTTTTTT; cdr3_aa: CASSQQDNEKLFF; d_call: -; v_call: TRBV5-1; clone_size: -; j_call: TRBJ1-4
cdr3_nt: TGTGCCAGCAACGGGGTGAGCTCCTACAATGAGCAGTTCTTC; cdr3_aa: CASNGVSSYNEQFF; d_call: -; v_call: TRBV6-6; clone_size: few; j_call: TRBJ2-1
cdr3_nt: TGTGCCAGCAGTCCCTTAAACCCAACAGGGTACCAAGAGACCCAGTACTTC; cdr3_aa: CASSPLNPTGYQETQYF; d_call: -; v_call: TRBV11-3; clone_size: once; j_call: TRBJ2-5